A single sample gave rise to the 15 T cell receptor beta chains below, sequenced in a study of response to subunit inactivated influenza vaccine (dated by TCRdb to the late 2010s). Library prep was done by RT-PCR. Sequencing relied on an Illumina HiSeq 2500. TCRdb took the public reads, trimmed them with fastp at Q25, ran MiXCR for clone calling and kept in-frame beta chains. Identical CDR3 proteins give one entry, which carries the most common genes and DNA. Within this sample are over 650,000 distinct CDR3 sequences, with under 20% of them counted one time only. The ten largest clonotypes hold 9.5% to 13% of the sample. The input for sequencing was PBMCs from blood, taken less than 6 days after vaccination. The origin of the receptors is a man in his fifties who received an inactivated influenza vaccine. Donor details come from another sample of the same person, matched by shared clones.

The chain is built from TRBV27 and TRBJ2-2; no definite D call. CDR1 MNHEY and CDR2 SMNVEV come from the germline V gene (reference sequence). This CDR3 is built from 16 residues. The V and J ends lost 5 bases and 0 bases respectively, with 13 bases between them. CDR3 sequence reads: CASSPTVLANTGELFF. CDR3 DNA sequence: TGTGCCAGCAGTCCAACAGTCCTCGCGAACACCGGGGAGCTGTTTTTT.

The chain recombines TRBV29-1 with TRBJ2-3; D perhaps matches TRBD1 (5 bases). V was trimmed by 3 bases and J by 6 bases, leaving 16 bases between them. The CDR3 consists of 14 residues. From germline, CDR1 is SQVTM and CDR2 ANQGSEA. CDR3 protein: CSVDEMGSGDTQYF. The CDR3 nucleotides are TGCAGCGTTGATGAGATGGGTTCAGGGGATACGCAGTATTTT.

This clonotype was seen repeatedly, ten times or more. The rearrangement joins TRBV7-9 to TRBJ2-1; D remains ambiguous. The CDR3 totals 13 residues. Germline assignment: CDR1 SEHNR and CDR2 FQNEAQ (reference sequence). Trimming removed 2 bases at V and 5 bases at J, with 7 bases between. Here the CDR3 reads CASSLPGNNEQFF. The CDR3 coding sequence is TGTGCCAGCAGCTTACCAGGAAACAATGAGCAGTTCTTC.

The chain joins TRBV19 to TRBJ2-2; TRBD1 aligns across 8 bases. This CDR3 region has 16 residues. CDR1 and CDR2 (germline): LNHDA, SQIVND (reference sequence). Trimming cost V 7 bases and J 4 bases; bases outside gene matches: 11. This CDR3 reads CASTTARTGITGELFF. In DNA form, the CDR3 reads TGTGCCAGTACCACGGCCCGGACAGGGATCACCGGGGAGCTGTTTTTT.

This clonotype occurred a few times. V gene TRBV12-3 or TRBV12-4 combines with J gene TRBJ2-1, with 9 bases matching TRBD1. CDR3 length: 14 residues. Germline trimming cut 7 bases from V and 5 bases from J; bases unmatched to any gene: 6. The CDR3 region is CASTRDRDDNEQFF. The CDR3 DNA reads TGTGCCAGCACACGGGACAGGGACGACAATGAGCAGTTCTTC.

Many counts were recorded for this clonotype. The chain carries TRBV10-3 and TRBJ1-2; D gene ambiguous. The V end was cut by 6 bases, the J end by 0 bases, with 11 bases between. CDR3 size: 14 residues. The germline gives CDR1 ENHRY, CDR2 SYGVKD. The CDR3 protein is CAISEDATNYGYTF. The CDR3 DNA reads as TGTGCCATCAGCGAGGACGCTACTAACTATGGCTACACCTTC.

This chain links TRBV4-2 with TRBJ2-7; D might be TRBD2 (6 bases). The CDR3 length is 15 residues. V was trimmed by 0 bases and J by 6 bases, leaving 15 bases between them. Germline-derived CDR1 and CDR2 are LGHNA and YNFKEQ. In nucleotides, the CDR3 is TGTGCCAGCAGCCAAGAGACTAGGCTAGTACTCGAGCAGTACTTC. This encodes CASSQETRLVLEQYF.

The chain is built from TRBV10-3 and TRBJ1-1, with D uncertain. The CDR3 loop spans 15 amino acids. Germline loops: CDR1 ENHRY, CDR2 SYGVKD. Trimming removed 0 bases from V and 1 base from J, with 9 bases in between. In DNA form, the CDR3 reads TGTGCCATCAGTGAGTCGGCCAGGTCGAACACTGAAGCTTTCTTT. Translated: CAISESARSNTEAFF.

This clonotype turned up a few times. The chain joins TRBV6-5 to TRBJ1-3, with D unresolved. V lost 4 bases and J lost 0, with 10 bases in between. CDR3 length equals 15 residues. Germline V gene sequence: CDR1 MNHEY, CDR2 SVGAGI. The DNA for the CDR3 is TGTGCCAGCAGTTTCGGTCAGAGCTCTGGAAACACCATATATTTT. Translating it yields CASSFGQSSGNTIYF.

This clonotype occurred a few times. The rearrangement uses TRBV15 and TRBJ2-7; 9 positions agree with TRBD1. Germline V gene lookup returns CDR1 LNHNV and CDR2 YYDKDF (reference sequence). The CDR3 extends over 14 amino acids. Losses at the gene ends were 1 base for V and 4 bases for J; bases not matched to a gene: 2. The DNA for the CDR3 is TGTGCCACCAGCAGAGCCGGACAGGGGTACGAGCAGTACTTC. It codes for CATSRAGQGYEQYF.

This clonotype came up a few times. J is TRBJ2-5 and V is TRBV12-3 or TRBV12-4, with D perhaps TRBD1 (6 bases). The V and J ends lost 5 bases and 0 bases respectively, with 10 bases between them. The CDR3 length is 14 residues. This CDR3 reads CASSPGTHQETQYF. The CDR3 DNA is TGTGCCAGCAGTCCGGGGACACACCAAGAGACCCAGTACTTC.

This clonotype has only a few counts. The chain uses TRBV5-1 and TRBJ1-2; D possibly corresponds to TRBD1 (5 bases). V lost 4 bases to trimming and J lost 6 bases, with 25 bases between them. CDR3 size: 17 residues. CDR1 is SGHRS, CDR2 YFSETQ, per germline. The CDR3 coding sequence is TGCGCCAGCAGCCCCGGGACTGAGGGGAAGATTCTACATGGCTACACCTTC. The encoded protein is CASSPGTEGKILHGYTF.

CDR3 sequence reads: CASSFKQTYNEQFF. The CDR3 nucleotides are TGTGCCAGCAGTTTCAAACAGACCTACAATGAGCAGTTCTTC. The rearrangement joins TRBV12-3 or TRBV12-4 to TRBJ2-1; D is uncertain. This CDR3 has 14 amino acids. Deletions cut 3 bases from V and 2 bases from J, with 8 bases between.

The chain links TRBV6-5 to TRBJ2-5; D unclear. There are 15 residues in the CDR3. The germline V gene has CDR1 MNHEY and CDR2 SVGAGI. V lost 0 bases, J lost 5 bases, and 13 bases lay in between. The CDR3 sequence: CASSYSFWGEETQYF. CDR3 DNA sequence: TGTGCCAGCAGTTACTCGTTTTGGGGTGAGGAGACCCAGTACTTC.

This clonotype was counted a few times. The chain employs TRBV20-1 and TRBJ1-5; tentative D call: TRBD1 (5 bases). The V gene's germline CDR1 is DFQATT and CDR2 SNEGSKA (reference sequence). This CDR3 is 11 amino acids long. V dropped 6 bases and J dropped 6 bases, with 9 bases sitting between them. The chain's CDR3 is CSAGPGQPQHF. In nucleotides, the CDR3 is TGCAGTGCGGGGCCCGGTCAGCCCCAGCATTTT.